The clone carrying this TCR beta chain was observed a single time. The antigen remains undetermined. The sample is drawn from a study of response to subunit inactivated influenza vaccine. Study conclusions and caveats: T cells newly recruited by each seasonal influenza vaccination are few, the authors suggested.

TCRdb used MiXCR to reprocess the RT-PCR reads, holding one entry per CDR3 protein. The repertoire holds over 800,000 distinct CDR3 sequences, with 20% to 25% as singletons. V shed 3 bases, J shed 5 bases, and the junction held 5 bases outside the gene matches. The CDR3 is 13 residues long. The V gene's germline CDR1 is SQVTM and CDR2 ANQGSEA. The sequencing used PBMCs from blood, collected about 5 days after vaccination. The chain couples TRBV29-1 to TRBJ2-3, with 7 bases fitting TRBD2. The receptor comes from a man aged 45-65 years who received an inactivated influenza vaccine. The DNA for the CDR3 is TGCAGCGTTGAGGGGATAGCGGGAGATACGCAGTATTTT. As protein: CSVEGIAGDTQYF.